The source of this T cell receptor beta chain is a study of blood T cell repertoires in COVID-19. Study-wide context: The cDNA or gDNA used as material had been derived from T cells, B-cell-depleted T cells, or PBMCs.

Sequencing used immunoSEQ multiplex PCR; TCRdb keeps in-frame clones, though not all of them. The data contain about 220,000 clones, more than 75% of them seen just once; the ten biggest clones take up just over 3%. Trimming removed 2 bases from V and 0 bases from J; junction bases left unmatched: 6. There are 17 residues in the CDR3. Germline V gives CDR1 LGHNA, CDR2 YNFKEQ. The specimen sequenced was peripheral blood. The TCR sequence derives from a woman under 40 who had recovered from COVID-19. The chain links TRBV4-2 to TRBJ2-7; 11 bases map to TRBD2. CDR3 residues: CASSQTSGGLGSYEQYF. CDR3 DNA sequence: TGTGCCAGCAGCCAAACTAGCGGGGGACTTGGCTCCTACGAGCAGTACTTC.